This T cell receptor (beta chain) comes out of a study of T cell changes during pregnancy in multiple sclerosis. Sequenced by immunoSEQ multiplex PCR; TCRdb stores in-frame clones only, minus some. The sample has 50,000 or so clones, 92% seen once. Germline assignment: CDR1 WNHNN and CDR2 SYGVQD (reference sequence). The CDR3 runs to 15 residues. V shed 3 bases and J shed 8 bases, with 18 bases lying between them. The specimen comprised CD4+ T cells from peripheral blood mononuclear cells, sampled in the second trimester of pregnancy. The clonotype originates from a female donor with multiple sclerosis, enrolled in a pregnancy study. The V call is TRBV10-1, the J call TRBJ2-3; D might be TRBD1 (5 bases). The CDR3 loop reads CASSESRAGPATQYF. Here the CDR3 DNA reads TGCGCCAGCAGTGAAAGTCGAGCAGGGCCGGCTACGCAGTATTTT.